This T cell receptor (beta chain) was retrieved from a study of PD-1 blockade in classical Hodgkin lymphoma. The study, taken as a whole, reports: TCR diversity rose significantly by C4D1 in CD4+ but not CD8+ cells.

Trimming took 4 bases from V and 0 from J, leaving 13 bases between them. The V gene's germline CDR1 is SGDLS and CDR2 YYNGEE. This CDR3 comprises 15 residues. About this clone itself: Antigen unknown.

All patients experienced relapse after autologous stem cell transplantation, and brentuximab vedotin exposure was variable. Magnetic negative selection was used to purify CD8+ T cells from thawed PBMCs. Here immunoSEQ multiplex PCR was the method, and the copy in TCRdb shows in-frame clones only, minus some. The sample yields about 13,000 clones, 70% to 85% seen once. Material: CD8+ T cells from blood, obtained at baseline. The clonotype originates from a human donor with classical Hodgkin lymphoma. The rearrangement uses TRBV9 and TRBJ1-2; no clear D. CDR3 sequence reads: CASSSVEMPNYGYTF. DNA for the CDR3: TGTGCCAGCAGCTCCGTTGAGATGCCTAACTATGGCTACACCTTC. Looking up the rest from reference TRBV9 and TRBJ1-2 gives the full variable domain: DSGVTQTPKHLITATGQRVTLRCSPRSGDLSVYWYQQSLDQGLQFLIQYYNGEERAKGNILERFSAQQFPDLHSELNLSSLELGDSALYFCASSSVEMPNYGYTFGSGTRLTVV.